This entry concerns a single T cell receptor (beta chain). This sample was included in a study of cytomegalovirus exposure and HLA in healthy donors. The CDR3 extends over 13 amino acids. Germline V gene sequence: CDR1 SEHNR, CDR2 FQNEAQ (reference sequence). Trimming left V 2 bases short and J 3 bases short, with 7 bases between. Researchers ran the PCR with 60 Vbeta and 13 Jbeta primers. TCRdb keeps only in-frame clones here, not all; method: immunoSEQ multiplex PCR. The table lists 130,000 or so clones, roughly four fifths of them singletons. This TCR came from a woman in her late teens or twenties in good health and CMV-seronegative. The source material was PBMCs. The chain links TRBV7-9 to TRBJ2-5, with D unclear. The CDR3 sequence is CASSLSSEETQYF. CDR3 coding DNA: TGTGCCAGCAGCTTATCGTCGGAAGAGACCCAGTACTTC.